This TCR beta chain was captured by sequencing in a study of Ad26.COV2.S vaccination and SARS-CoV-2 variants. The repertoire was sequenced with immunoSEQ multiplex PCR; TCRdb's copy has only in-frame clones and lacks some. The table records around 450,000 clones, roughly 87% of them present only once. Overall study results and limits: Vaccinees displayed broader spike-specific TCR repertoires than placebo recipients.

Treatment of the sample: some 19 received Ad26.COV2.S at low or high dose, single or two shots; about 5 received placebo; per-sample allocation not given. Day 63 after the first injection of vaccine or placebo was the sampling time. The administered vaccine (an Ad26 vector) expressed Wuhan-strain SARS-CoV-2 spike. Notes on this clone: As yet, its antigen is unknown.

This TCR was recovered from a person aged 18-60 years who received the Ad26.COV2.S COVID-19 vaccine or a placebo. This specimen consisted of peripheral blood, obtained in a trial of Ad26.COV2.S vaccine versus placebo.

DNA of the CDR3: TGTGCCAGCAGCCCCCGTTCGGGAAGGAATTCACCCCTCCACTTT. This gives the protein CASSPRSGRNSPLHF. This chain joins TRBV7-2 and TRBJ1-6; D remains unclear. The V and J ends lost 5 bases and 7 bases respectively, with 15 bases between them. This CDR3 is built from 15 residues. The germline V gene encodes CDR1 SGHTA and CDR2 FQGNSA.